These T cell receptor beta chains were read from a single sample in a study of blood T cell repertoires in COVID-19. Here immunoSEQ multiplex PCR was the method, and the copy in TCRdb shows in-frame clones only, minus some. The table lists some 390,000 clones, about 88% of them singletons. Sequenced sample: peripheral blood. These TCRs come from a middle-aged woman with COVID-19, enrolled during active disease. Each CDR3 is given with its conserved first and last residue. The D gene is left open where the match is weak. Size tells how often a clone was seen (once, few, many) or the class of an expanded clone, and some rows leave it out.

J: TRBJ1-6
V: TRBV27
size: .
D: TRBD1
DNA: TGTGCCAGCAGGAGCTCCGGGACAGATGGTTCACCCCTCCACTTT
CDR3: CASRSSGTDGSPLHF

J: TRBJ2-3
V: TRBV30
size: .
D: .
DNA: TGTGCCTGGAGTCCTGTACTAGCTGGAGATACGCAGTATTTT
CDR3: CAWSPVLAGDTQYF

J: TRBJ1-3
V: TRBV5-1
size: .
D: .
DNA: TGCGCCAGCAGCTTCCGAGGTCGGGGAAACACCATATATTTT
CDR3: CASSFRGRGNTIYF

J: TRBJ2-7
V: TRBV28
size: once
D: .
DNA: TGTGCCAGCAGTTTGGTTCCTACCTACGAGCAGTACTTC
CDR3: CASSLVPTYEQYF

J: TRBJ1-2
V: TRBV7-9
size: once
D: .
DNA: TGTGCCAGCAGCTTTTTAGGGGGTTCTAACTATGGCTACACCTTC
CDR3: CASSFLGGSNYGYTF

J: TRBJ2-3
V: TRBV28
size: .
D: .
DNA: TGTGCCAGCAGGCATACACTATACACAGATACGCAGTATTTT
CDR3: CASRHTLYTDTQYF

J: TRBJ2-7
V: TRBV6-5
size: .
D: TRBD1
DNA: TGTGCCAGCAGCCGTATCGGGACAGCCTACGAGCAGTACTTC
CDR3: CASSRIGTAYEQYF

J: TRBJ1-2
V: TRBV6-2/TRBV6-3
size: .
D: .
DNA: TGTGCCAGCAGCGACAGCTTAAACTATGGCTACACCTTC
CDR3: CASSDSLNYGYTF

J: TRBJ1-6
V: TRBV15
size: .
D: TRBD1
DNA: TGTGCCACCAGCAGAGGGGGACAGGGCCTAAATTCACCCCTCCACTTT
CDR3: CATSRGGQGLNSPLHF

J: TRBJ2-3
V: TRBV6-2/TRBV6-3
size: .
D: TRBD2
DNA: TGTGCCAGCAGTGTACTAGCGGTCACAGATACGCAGTATTTT
CDR3: CASSVLAVTDTQYF

J: TRBJ1-2
V: TRBV7-9
size: .
D: TRBD1
DNA: TGTGCCAGCATCGGGACAGGCGTCACGTATGGCTACACCTTC
CDR3: CASIGTGVTYGYTF

J: TRBJ1-5
V: TRBV6-1
size: .
D: .
DNA: TGTGCCAGCAGGGGGGCCAGGGGATCCCATCAGCCCCAGCATTTT
CDR3: CASRGARGSHQPQHF

J: TRBJ1-5
V: TRBV7-2
size: .
D: .
DNA: TGTGCCAGCAGAGAGGACAGTTTGGGCAATCAGCCCCAGCATTTT
CDR3: CASREDSLGNQPQHF

J: TRBJ1-2
V: TRBV28
size: .
D: TRBD1
DNA: TGTGCCAGCAGTTTGAGGTGGACAGGCCGGGGCTACACCTTC
CDR3: CASSLRWTGRGYTF

J: TRBJ2-7
V: TRBV5-1
size: .
D: TRBD2
DNA: TGCGCCAGCAGCTTGACCCCTCAACTAGCGGGAGGCTACGAGCAGTACTTC
CDR3: CASSLTPQLAGGYEQYF

J: TRBJ1-4
V: TRBV7-2
size: .
D: .
DNA: TGTGCCAGCAGCTTATTGGGGACGGGAGATGAAAAACTGTTTTTT
CDR3: CASSLLGTGDEKLFF

J: TRBJ2-3
V: TRBV24-1
size: once
D: .
DNA: TGTGCCACCAGTGAGGGCGGGGATACGCAGTATTTT
CDR3: CATSEGGDTQYF

J: TRBJ2-3
V: TRBV5-1
size: few
D: .
DNA: TGCGCCAGCAGCGCGGTGGGAGCCGGCACAGATACGCAGTATTTT
CDR3: CASSAVGAGTDTQYF

J: TRBJ1-5
V: TRBV6-6
size: .
D: .
DNA: TGTGCCAGCAGTTACAGCGTGGCAGGGAATCAGCCCCAGCATTTT
CDR3: CASSYSVAGNQPQHF

J: TRBJ2-7
V: TRBV6-5
size: .
D: TRBD2
DNA: TGTGCCAGCAGTTGGGGGGAGGGGAACTACGAGCAGTACTTC
CDR3: CASSWGEGNYEQYF

J: TRBJ1-2
V: TRBV28
size: once
D: TRBD1
DNA: TGTGCCAGCAGTCCTCGACAGGGGGAGAGCTATGGCTACACCTTC
CDR3: CASSPRQGESYGYTF

J: TRBJ2-5
V: TRBV5-4
size: .
D: .
DNA: TGTGCCAGCAGGTCCAGGGGGGATCTGGAGACCCAGTACTTC
CDR3: CASRSRGDLETQYF

J: TRBJ2-2
V: TRBV29-1
size: .
D: .
DNA: TGCAGCGTTGTATCAGGGACCGGGGAGCTGTTTTTT
CDR3: CSVVSGTGELFF

J: TRBJ1-1
V: TRBV6-4
size: .
D: .
DNA: TGTGCCAGCAGTCTTGAGATGAACACTGAAGCTTTCTTT
CDR3: CASSLEMNTEAFF

J: TRBJ1-3
V: TRBV10-3
size: .
D: .
DNA: TGTGCCATCAGTGAGAGGGGGGGAATCTCTGGAAACACCATATATTTT
CDR3: CAISERGGISGNTIYF

J: TRBJ2-1
V: TRBV7-9
size: .
D: TRBD2
DNA: TGTGCCAGCAGCCCGACCCTAGCGGTTTCCTACAATGAGCAGTTCTTC
CDR3: CASSPTLAVSYNEQFF

J: TRBJ1-2
V: TRBV15
size: .
D: .
DNA: TGTGCCACCAGCAGAGAAGGGGCCGCTCGGCGATATGGCTACACCTTC
CDR3: CATSREGAARRYGYTF

J: TRBJ1-2
V: TRBV5-1
size: .
D: TRBD1
DNA: TGCGCCAGCAACCTACAGGGGGCGGAGGGCTACACCTTC
CDR3: CASNLQGAEGYTF

J: TRBJ2-3
V: TRBV4-2
size: once
D: TRBD2
DNA: TGTGCCAGCAGCCAGGTTACTAGCGGGGGGTTTCCTAGCACAGATACGCAGTATTTT
CDR3: CASSQVTSGGFPSTDTQYF

J: TRBJ2-6
V: TRBV9
size: .
D: .
DNA: TGTGCCAGCAGCGTAAACAGTCTTAACGTCCTGACTTTC
CDR3: CASSVNSLNVLTF

J: TRBJ2-1
V: TRBV29-1
size: .
D: TRBD1
DNA: TGCAGCGTTACGGGACAGTACAATGAGCAGTTCTTC
CDR3: CSVTGQYNEQFF

J: TRBJ2-1
V: TRBV11-2
size: .
D: TRBD1
DNA: TGTGCCAGCAGCTTGGGACAGGGGGGACGGTTGGGCAATGAGCAGTTCTTC
CDR3: CASSLGQGGRLGNEQFF

J: TRBJ2-1
V: TRBV12-5
size: .
D: .
DNA: TGTGCTAGTGGTTTGGTGAATTGGGGGACATCTTTTCCCTACAATGAGCAGTTCTTC
CDR3: CASGLVNWGTSFPYNEQFF

J: TRBJ2-2
V: TRBV5-1
size: .
D: TRBD1
DNA: TGCGCCAGCTACCGACAGGGTGGAGCCGGGGAGCTGTTTTTT
CDR3: CASYRQGGAGELFF

J: TRBJ1-5
V: TRBV5-1
size: .
D: TRBD1
DNA: TGCGCCAGCAGCGCGGGACAGGGGTCCCAGCCCCAGCATTTT
CDR3: CASSAGQGSQPQHF

J: TRBJ1-4
V: TRBV4-3
size: few
D: .
DNA: TGCGCCAGCAGCCAAGATCCAGGAGGGAAGTACGGTGAAAAACTGTTTTTT
CDR3: CASSQDPGGKYGEKLFF

J: TRBJ1-3
V: TRBV7-2
size: .
D: TRBD1
DNA: TGTGCCAGCAGCCCCGACAGGGGGCCTGGAAACACCATATATTTT
CDR3: CASSPDRGPGNTIYF

J: TRBJ1-2
V: TRBV27
size: .
D: .
DNA: TGTGCCAGCAGTTTAATGGTGGGGAGCGGGGCGTATGGCTACACCTTC
CDR3: CASSLMVGSGAYGYTF

J: TRBJ2-1
V: TRBV30
size: few
D: .
DNA: TGTGCCTGGAGTTCTGGACAGACGATCTCCTACAATGAGCAGTTCTTC
CDR3: CAWSSGQTISYNEQFF

J: TRBJ2-7
V: TRBV13
size: once
D: TRBD1
DNA: TGTGCCAGCAGCTATACACAGGGGAACTACGAGCAGTACTTC
CDR3: CASSYTQGNYEQYF

J: TRBJ1-1
V: TRBV5-6
size: .
D: .
DNA: TGTGCCAGCAGCTTGTCTGGCCGGGTGGACACTGAAGCTTTCTTT
CDR3: CASSLSGRVDTEAFF

J: TRBJ2-2
V: TRBV27
size: .
D: TRBD2
DNA: TGTGCCAGCAGTGATGGGACTAGCGGGACCGGGGAGCTGTTTTTT
CDR3: CASSDGTSGTGELFF